Presented here are 27 T cell receptor beta chains from one specimen sequenced in a study of cytomegalovirus exposure and HLA in healthy donors. It was with 60 Vbeta and 13 Jbeta primers that the PCR ran. Generated by immunoSEQ multiplex PCR, the TCRdb table keeps only in-frame clones and is missing some. This table holds roughly 150,000 clones, 65% to 80% found once. Sequencing input: PBMCs. The receptors originated from a male donor in good health and CMV-seronegative.

V gene TRBV5-1 combines with J gene TRBJ2-1; 7 bases are a match to TRBD1. The CDR3 extends over 14 amino acids. After removal of 4 bases from V and 10 bases from J, the junction contained 11 bases not matched to a gene. CDR1 is SGHRS, CDR2 YFSETQ, per germline. Here the CDR3 reads CASSPPTGDPEQFF. The CDR3 DNA sequence: TGCGCCAGCAGCCCACCAACAGGGGATCCCGAGCAGTTCTTC.

The genes are TRBV7-9 and TRBJ1-4, with 7 nucleotides matching TRBD1. This CDR3 spans 15 amino acids. J was trimmed by 0 bases and V by 5 bases; bases with no gene match: 3. Looked up from germline, CDR1 is SEHNR and CDR2 is FQNEAQ (reference sequence). The CDR3 is CASSPQGATNEKLFF. DNA for the CDR3: TGTGCCAGCAGCCCCCAGGGGGCAACTAATGAAAAACTGTTTTTT. Full variable domain (rest looked up from reference TRBV7-9 and TRBJ1-4): DTGVSQNPRHKITKRGQNVTFRCDPISEHNRLYWYRQTLGQGPEFLTYFQNEAQLEKSRLLSDRFSAERPKGSFSTLEIQRTEQGDSAMYLCASSPQGATNEKLFFGSGTQLSVL.

The J gene is TRBJ1-5, the V gene TRBV27; no clear D gene. CDR1 and CDR2 from the germline V gene are MNHEY and SMNVEV (reference sequence). This CDR3 region has 12 residues. V was clipped by 6 bases and J by 4 bases, with 7 bases between them. The CDR3 DNA is TGTGCCAGCAGCCGCCAGAATCAGCCCCAGCATTTT. Translating gives CASSRQNQPQHF.

This clone was observed a few times. V gene TRBV7-2 combines with J gene TRBJ2-7, with 8 bases fitting TRBD1. V dropped 6 bases and J dropped 5; count of bases not matched to a gene: 12. The CDR3 extends over 15 amino acids. Per the germline V gene, CDR1 is SGHTA and CDR2 is FQGNSA. The CDR3 bases are TGTGCCAGCAGTCCTGACAGGGGCCCCCTCAACGAGCAGTACTTC. This translates into CASSPDRGPLNEQYF. Full variable domain (missing parts from reference TRBV7-2 and TRBJ2-7): GAGVSQSPSNKVTEKGKDVELRCDPISGHTALYWYRQSLGQGLEFLIYFQGNSAPDKSGLPSDRFSAERTGGSVSTLTIQRTQQEDSAVYLCASSPDRGPLNEQYFGPGTRLTVT.

This clone was counted a few times. This chain links TRBV4-2 with TRBJ1-6; D gene ambiguous. The germline V gene has CDR1 LGHNA and CDR2 YNFKEQ. The V gene lost 0 bases and the J gene lost 0 bases, with 6 bases spanning the gap. The CDR3 totals 16 residues. The CDR3 loop reads CASSQDRSSYNSPLHF. The CDR3 bases are TGTGCCAGCAGCCAAGATCGGAGCTCCTATAATTCACCCCTCCACTTT.

This sequence joins TRBV2 and TRBJ2-1; no reliable D call. CDR1 SNHLY and CDR2 FYNNEI come from the germline V gene. Trimming cost V 7 bases and J 4 bases, with 8 bases left between them. This CDR3 region has 12 residues. CDR3 sequence: CASTERYNEQFF. The CDR3 DNA reads TGTGCCAGCACCGAACGGTACAATGAGCAGTTCTTC.

The genes are TRBV5-6 and TRBJ2-1, with TRBD2 matching over 10 bases. With 7 bases clipped from V and 2 bases from J, the junction kept 6 bases outside the gene matches. Germline V lookup: CDR1 SGHDT, CDR2 YYEEEE. The CDR3 has 15 residues. The CDR3 nucleotides read TGTGCCAGCGAAGGACTAGCGGATACCTACAATGAGCAGTTCTTC. It codes for CASEGLADTYNEQFF.

This clone was counted between two and nine times. The V and J genes are TRBV11-3 and TRBJ2-1; 11 positions agree with TRBD2. Trimming took 2 bases from V and 15 from J; bases not matched to a gene: 6. The CDR3 loop spans 13 amino acids. CDR1 is SGHNT and CDR2 is YENEEA in the germline V gene. The CDR3, as DNA: TGTGCCAGCAGCTTAAAGGGGACTAGCGGATTGTTCTTC. This codes for CASSLKGTSGLFF.

This clone was counted between two and nine times. This chain joins TRBV25-1 and TRBJ2-2; D is unclear. V was clipped by 1 base and J by 11 bases, with 14 bases between them. The CDR3 extends over 14 amino acids. CDR1 MGHDK and CDR2 SYGVNS come from the germline V gene. CDR3 bases: TGTGCCAGCAGTGAATCCAGGTCCAGAAAAGAGCTGTTTTTT. Encoded protein: CASSESRSRKELFF.

The chain has TRBV5-8 and TRBJ2-3; D possibly corresponds to TRBD1 (5 bases). The CDR3 runs to 12 residues. CDR1 is SGHTS and CDR2 is YDEGEE in the germline V gene. V was cut by 2 bases and J by 6 bases, with 7 bases left in between. DNA for the CDR3: TGTGCCAGCAGCTTTGGGGCGGATACGCAGTATTTT. Translated, it gives CASSFGADTQYF.

This sequence joins TRBV6-1 and TRBJ2-1; D may be TRBD1 (6 bases). The CDR3 extends over 15 amino acids. Germline CDR1 and CDR2: MNHNS and SASEGT. V was trimmed by 3 bases and J by 7 bases, leaving 16 bases between them. CDR3 residues: CASSEADSLGNEQFF. CDR3 nucleotides: TGTGCCAGCAGTGAGGCGGACAGCCTGGGGAATGAGCAGTTCTTC.

The gene calls are TRBV9 and TRBJ2-5, with TRBD2 identical over 11 bases. There are 17 residues in the CDR3. CDR1 SGDLS and CDR2 YYNGEE come from the germline V gene. V shed 0 bases and J 2 bases; nucleotides not matched to a gene: 6. The CDR3 reads CASSVGTLAGGQETQYF. In nucleotides, the CDR3 is TGTGCCAGCAGCGTAGGAACCCTAGCGGGAGGTCAAGAGACCCAGTACTTC.

The rearrangement links TRBV28 to TRBJ1-1; D may be TRBD1 (5 bases). The V gene's germline CDR1 is MDHEN and CDR2 SYDVKM. This CDR3 region has 17 residues. V lost 4 bases to trimming and J lost 1 base, with 19 bases between them. The chain's CDR3 is CASSSSLGGAPNTEAFF. The CDR3, as DNA: TGTGCCAGCAGTTCCTCTCTTGGAGGGGCCCCGAACACTGAAGCTTTCTTT.

This clone was picked up a small number of times. The rearrangement uses TRBV2 and TRBJ2-1; 10 bases align to TRBD2. The CDR3 has 16 residues. With V trimmed by 7 bases and J by 3 bases, 9 bases remained unmatched. The germline V gene encodes CDR1 SNHLY and CDR2 FYNNEI. CDR3 region: CASTDQLAGFYNEQFF. CDR3 sequence (DNA): TGTGCCAGCACTGACCAACTAGCGGGGTTCTACAATGAGCAGTTCTTC.

The rearrangement uses TRBV10-3 and TRBJ2-7; 15 positions agree with TRBD2. The V and J ends lost 10 bases and 4 bases, in that order; junction bases with no gene match: 11. The germline V gene encodes CDR1 ENHRY and CDR2 SYGVKD. This CDR3 is built from 16 residues. The CDR3 DNA reads TGTGCCACCAGCGAACGGACTAGCGGGGGGGGTTACGAGCAGTACTTC. As protein: CATSERTSGGGYEQYF.

The chain recombines TRBV6-1 with TRBJ2-7; weak D call: TRBD1 (5 bases). The CDR3 has 15 residues. Germline CDR1 and CDR2: MNHNS and SASEGT. Deletions cut 1 base from V and 0 bases from J, with 10 bases between. The CDR3, as DNA: TGTGCCAGCAGTGAAGTCGACAGCTTCTCCTACGAGCAGTACTTC. Protein product: CASSEVDSFSYEQYF.

The chain couples TRBV28 to TRBJ2-7; 11 nucleotides align to TRBD1. Germline lookup yields CDR1 MDHEN and CDR2 SYDVKM. The CDR3 loop spans 16 amino acids. The V gene end was trimmed by 6 bases and the J gene end by 9 bases; junction bases not matched to a gene: 16. CDR3: CASSFTPGQGDIGQYF. Here the CDR3 DNA reads TGTGCCAGCAGCTTCACTCCGGGACAGGGGGATATCGGGCAGTACTTC.

CDR3 in DNA: TGTGCCAGCAGCTTCGGGGAGCGGGAGACCCAGTACTTC. It codes for CASSFGERETQYF. J is TRBJ2-5 and V is TRBV7-3; tentatively, D is TRBD2 (5 bases). V lost 3 bases to trimming and J lost 5 bases, with 10 bases between them. The CDR3 covers 13 residues. Germline assignment: CDR1 SGHTA and CDR2 FQGTGA.

The CDR3 DNA is TGTGCCAGCAGCTTTGGTGGGGCAGGGAAGACCCAGTACTTC. It yields the protein CASSFGGAGKTQYF. The chain combines TRBV7-6 with TRBJ2-5, with D tentatively TRBD1 (5 bases). CDR1 and CDR2 (germline): SGHVS, FNYEAQ. The CDR3 is 14 amino acids. Trimming shortened V by 3 bases and J by 6 bases, and 14 bases separated the two germline ends.

This clone was seen a single time. Other DNA sequences from this sample encode an identical CDR3 as well. The CDR3 sequence: CASSLTGGPSYEQYF. Here the CDR3 DNA reads TGCGCCAGCAGTCTTACAGGGGGACCCTCCTACGAGCAGTACTTC. The chain has TRBV4-3 and TRBJ2-7; 8 positions match TRBD1. The length of the CDR3 is 15 residues. Trimming removed 6 bases from V and 0 bases from J; junction bases left unmatched: 7. Germline-derived CDR1 and CDR2 are LGHNA and YSLEER.

The chain couples TRBV19 to TRBJ1-1; 8 nucleotides agree with TRBD1. Germline trimming cut 7 bases from V and 3 bases from J; bases unmatched to any gene: 10. CDR3 length: 15 amino acids. The germline CDR1 and CDR2 sequences are LNHDA and SQIVND (reference sequence). The CDR3 bases are TGTGCCAGTAAGGTCAGGGGGCTCGGGGACACTGAAGCTTTCTTT. Translation gives CASKVRGLGDTEAFF.

The V and J genes are TRBV7-2 and TRBJ2-5; no firm D call. V lost 5 bases to trimming and J lost 5 bases, with 9 bases between them. The CDR3 contains 12 residues. Germline V CDR1 and CDR2: SGHTA, FQGNSA. The CDR3 DNA reads TGTGCCAGCAGCCCCCGGTTGGAGACCCAGTACTTC. The encoded protein is CASSPRLETQYF. The full variable domain, its missing parts supplied by reference TRBV7-2 and TRBJ2-5, is GAGVSQSPSNKVTEKGKDVELRCDPISGHTALYWYRQSLGQGLEFLIYFQGNSAPDKSGLPSDRFSAERTGGSVSTLTIQRTQQEDSAVYLCASSPRLETQYFGPGTRLLVL.

This clone has more than one count but fewer than ten. This chain links TRBV5-1 with TRBJ2-7; possibly TRBD2 for D (6 bases). Looked up from germline, CDR1 is SGHRS and CDR2 is YFSETQ. There are 14 residues in the CDR3. V was cut by 6 bases and J by 3 bases, with 16 bases left in between. As DNA, the CDR3 is TGCGCCAGCAAGAAGGGAGGAATCGTCTACGAGCAGTACTTC. Protein: CASKKGGIVYEQYF. The entire variable domain, with the rest obtained from reference TRBV5-1 and TRBJ2-7, is as follows: KAGVTQTPRYLIKTRGQQVTLSCSPISGHRSVSWYQQTPGQGLQFLFEYFSETQRNKGNFPGRFSGRQFSNSRSEMNVSTLELGDSALYLCASKKGGIVYEQYFGPGTRLTVT.

V is TRBV7-3 and J is TRBJ1-1; TRBD1 aligns across 9 bases. The CDR3 length is 17 residues. Germline V gives CDR1 SGHTA, CDR2 FQGTGA. The V segment lost 0 bases and the J segment 2 bases; nucleotides outside the gene matches: 7. This CDR3 reads CASSLTKWGQGNTEAFF. CDR3 DNA: TGTGCCAGCAGCTTAACGAAGTGGGGACAGGGCAACACTGAAGCTTTCTTT.

This clone has a handful of counts. The chain uses TRBV10-3 and TRBJ2-7, with 7 bases fitting TRBD2. CDR1 is ENHRY, CDR2 SYGVKD, per germline. The CDR3 consists of 12 residues. V gave up 10 bases and J gave up 5 bases; unmatched junction bases: 8. DNA for the CDR3: TGTGCCACCTCCGGGACTAAGGACGAGCAGTACTTC. Encoded protein: CATSGTKDEQYF.

The chain carries TRBV21-1 and TRBJ2-7; no check of the table's D call, TRBD1, against the DNA was made. TRBV21-1 has pseudogene status. The CDR3 loop spans 13 amino acids. The CDR3 DNA sequence: TGTGCCAGCAGCGACAGGGGGGTCCGCGAGCAGTACTTC. Protein sequence: CASSDRGVREQYF.

The V call is TRBV7-2, the J call TRBJ2-3; TRBD2 matches at 11 bases. J was trimmed by 4 bases and V by 1 base; bases with no gene match: 4. The germline V gene encodes CDR1 SGHTA and CDR2 FQGNSA. The CDR3 runs to 16 residues. The CDR3 spells CASSLDGSGGADTQYF. DNA of the CDR3: TGTGCCAGCAGCTTAGACGGTAGCGGGGGGGCAGATACGCAGTATTTT.